This T cell receptor (beta chain) was identified in a study of long-term antiretroviral therapy in people with HIV. Germline-derived CDR1 and CDR2 are SGHDN and FVKESK. V was pared by 4 bases and J by 1 base, with 10 bases of the junction left unmatched. This CDR3 is 17 amino acids long. Sequencing relied on immunoSEQ assay v3.0, run at survey level. Here immunoSEQ multiplex PCR was the method, and the copy in TCRdb shows in-frame clones only, minus some. This table holds tens of thousands of clones, just under 95% found once. The material was unsorted PBMCs, obtained 4.1 years after starting antiretroviral therapy. This clonotype was obtained from a woman aged 45-60 years with HIV. The rearrangement uses TRBV14 and TRBJ2-1; 7 bases align to TRBD1. This chain's CDR3 is CASSRVAQGWSYNEQFF. The CDR3 nucleotides read TGTGCCAGCAGCCGGGTGGCACAGGGGTGGTCCTACAATGAGCAGTTCTTC. Variable domain in full (rest from reference TRBV14 and TRBJ2-1): EAGVTQFPSHSVIEKGQTVTLRCDPISGHDNLYWYRRVMGKEIKFLLHFVKESKQDESGMPNNRFLAERTGGTYSTLKVQPAELEDSGVYFCASSRVAQGWSYNEQFFGPGTRLTVL.